Detailed here is one T cell receptor (beta chain). Its target is not known. Researchers ran the assay at a deep level. Sequencing was performed with immunoSEQ multiplex PCR; in TCRdb, only in-frame clones are kept and a portion is missing. The profile shows about 2 million clones, roughly 95% of them singletons. This specimen comes from a study of shared clonotypes between healthy human individuals. Overall study context: With ages of 18 to 49, the donors were two women and three men.

The naive CD8 fraction comprised CD45RO-negative cells positively selected for CCR7 and excluded terminally differentiated effector memory CD45RA+ cells. Study outcomes and limitations: An anticipated effect of sequencing depth on clonotype sharing among donors was recognized. Large depth notwithstanding, sorted-subset sequencing proved incomplete by rarefaction.

The sample taken for sequencing was naive CD8+ T cells sorted from blood. The receptor comes from a man between 18 and 29 years old in good health.

The CDR3 bases are TGTGCCATCAGCACTCGGGACGGCACATCCTACGAGCAGTACTTC. Translating gives CAISTRDGTSYEQYF. The chain links TRBV10-3 to TRBJ2-7; perhaps D is TRBD1 or TRBD2 (5 bases each). The CDR3 sequence is 15 residues long. V shed 6 bases and J shed 1 base, with 16 bases lying between them. In germline, CDR1 is ENHRY, CDR2 SYGVKD.